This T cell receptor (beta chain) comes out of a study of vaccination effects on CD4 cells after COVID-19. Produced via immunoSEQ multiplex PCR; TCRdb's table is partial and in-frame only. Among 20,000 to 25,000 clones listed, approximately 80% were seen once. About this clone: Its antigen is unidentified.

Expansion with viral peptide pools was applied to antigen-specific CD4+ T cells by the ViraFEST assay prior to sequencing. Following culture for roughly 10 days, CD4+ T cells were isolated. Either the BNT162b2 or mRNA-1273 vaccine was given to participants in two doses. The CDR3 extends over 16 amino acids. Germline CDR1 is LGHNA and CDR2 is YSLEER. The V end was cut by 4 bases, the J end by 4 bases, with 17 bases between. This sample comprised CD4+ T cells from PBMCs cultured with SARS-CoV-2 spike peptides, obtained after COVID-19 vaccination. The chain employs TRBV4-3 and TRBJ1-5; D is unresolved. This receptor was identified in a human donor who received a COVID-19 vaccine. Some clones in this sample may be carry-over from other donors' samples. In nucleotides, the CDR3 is TGCGCCAGCAGCCCTTCGAGAACCTTTGGGAATCAGCCCCAGCATTTT. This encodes CASSPSRTFGNQPQHF.